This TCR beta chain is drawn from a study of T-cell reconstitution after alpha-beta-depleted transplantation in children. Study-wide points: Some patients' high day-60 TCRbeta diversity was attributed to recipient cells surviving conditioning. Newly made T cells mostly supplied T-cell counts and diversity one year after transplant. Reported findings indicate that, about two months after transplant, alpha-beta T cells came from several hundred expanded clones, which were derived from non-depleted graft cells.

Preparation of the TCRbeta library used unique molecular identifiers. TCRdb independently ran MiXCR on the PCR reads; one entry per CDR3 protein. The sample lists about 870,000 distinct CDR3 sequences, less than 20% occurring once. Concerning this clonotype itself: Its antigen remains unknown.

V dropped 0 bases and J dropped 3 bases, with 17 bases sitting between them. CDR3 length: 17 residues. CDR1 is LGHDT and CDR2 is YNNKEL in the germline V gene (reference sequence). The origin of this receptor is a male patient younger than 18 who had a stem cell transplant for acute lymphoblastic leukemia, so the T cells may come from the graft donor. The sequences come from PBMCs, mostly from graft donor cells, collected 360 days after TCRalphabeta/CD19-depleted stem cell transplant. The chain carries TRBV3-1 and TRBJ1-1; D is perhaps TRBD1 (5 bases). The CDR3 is CASSQDVEAPGDTEAFF. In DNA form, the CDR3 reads TGTGCCAGCAGCCAAGATGTGGAGGCCCCGGGGGACACTGAAGCTTTCTTT.